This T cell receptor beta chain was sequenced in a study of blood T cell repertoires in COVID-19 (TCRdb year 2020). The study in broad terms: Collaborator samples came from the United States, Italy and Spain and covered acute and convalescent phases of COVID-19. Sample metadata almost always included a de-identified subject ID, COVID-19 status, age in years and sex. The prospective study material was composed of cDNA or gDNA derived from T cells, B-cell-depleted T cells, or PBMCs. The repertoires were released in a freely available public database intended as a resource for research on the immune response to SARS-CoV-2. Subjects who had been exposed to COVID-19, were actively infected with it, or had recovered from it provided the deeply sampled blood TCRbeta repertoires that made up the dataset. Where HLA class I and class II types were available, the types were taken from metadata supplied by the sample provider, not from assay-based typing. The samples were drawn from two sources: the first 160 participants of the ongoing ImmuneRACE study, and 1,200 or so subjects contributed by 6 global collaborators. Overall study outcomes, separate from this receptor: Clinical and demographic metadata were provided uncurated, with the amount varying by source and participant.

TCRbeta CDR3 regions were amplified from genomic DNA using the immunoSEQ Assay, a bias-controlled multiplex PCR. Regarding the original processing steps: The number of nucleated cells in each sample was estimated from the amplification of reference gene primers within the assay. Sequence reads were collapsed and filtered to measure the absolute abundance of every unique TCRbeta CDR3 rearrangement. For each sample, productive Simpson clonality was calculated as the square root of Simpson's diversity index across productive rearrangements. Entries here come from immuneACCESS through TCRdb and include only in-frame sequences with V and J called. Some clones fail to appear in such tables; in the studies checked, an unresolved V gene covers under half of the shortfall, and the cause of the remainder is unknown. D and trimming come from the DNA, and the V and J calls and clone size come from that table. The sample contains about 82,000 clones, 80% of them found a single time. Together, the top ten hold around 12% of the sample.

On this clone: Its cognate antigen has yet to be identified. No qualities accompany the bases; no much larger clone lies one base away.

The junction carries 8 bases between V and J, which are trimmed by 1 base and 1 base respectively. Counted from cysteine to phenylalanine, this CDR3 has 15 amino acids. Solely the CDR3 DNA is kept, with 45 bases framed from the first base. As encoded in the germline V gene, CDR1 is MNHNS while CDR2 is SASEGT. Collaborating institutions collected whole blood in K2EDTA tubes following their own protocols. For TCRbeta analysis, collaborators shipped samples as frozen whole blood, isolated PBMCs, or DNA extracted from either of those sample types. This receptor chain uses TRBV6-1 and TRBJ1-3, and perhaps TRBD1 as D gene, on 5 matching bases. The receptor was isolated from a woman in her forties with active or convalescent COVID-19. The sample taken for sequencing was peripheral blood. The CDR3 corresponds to CASSEDRFSGNTIYF. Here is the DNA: TGTGCCAGCAGTGAAGACAGGTTTTCTGGAAACACCATATATTTT.